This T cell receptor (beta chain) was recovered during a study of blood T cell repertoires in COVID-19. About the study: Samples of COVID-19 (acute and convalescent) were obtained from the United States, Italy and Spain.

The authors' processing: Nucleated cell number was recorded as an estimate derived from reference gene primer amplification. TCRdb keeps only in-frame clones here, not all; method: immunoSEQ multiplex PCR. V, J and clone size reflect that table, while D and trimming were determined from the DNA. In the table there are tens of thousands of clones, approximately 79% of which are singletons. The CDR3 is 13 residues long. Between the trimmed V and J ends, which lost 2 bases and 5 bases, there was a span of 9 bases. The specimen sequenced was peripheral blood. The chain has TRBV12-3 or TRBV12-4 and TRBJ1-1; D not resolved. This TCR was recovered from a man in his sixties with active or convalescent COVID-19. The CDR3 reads CASSLSKSTEAFF. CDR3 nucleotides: TGTGCCAGCAGTTTAAGTAAGAGTACTGAAGCTTTCTTT.